These 7 T cell receptor beta chains came from one sample sequenced in a study of blood T cell repertoires in COVID-19. This table comes from immunoSEQ multiplex PCR, and its TCRdb copy is limited to in-frame clones, with some not included. The sample yields some 150,000 clones, roughly 89% seen once. The sample was peripheral blood. The origin of the receptors is a human donor in a cohort sampled during active COVID-19.

The chain is built from TRBV7-9 and TRBJ1-4; TRBD1 might be the D (5 bases). This CDR3 region has 16 residues. V was cut by 6 bases and J by 2 bases, with 16 bases left in between. The germline CDR1 and CDR2 sequences are SEHNR and FQNEAQ (reference sequence). The CDR3 region has the DNA TGTGCCAGCAGTACCCGAAAAGGGGCCACTAATGAAAAACTGTTTTTT. This codes for CASSTRKGATNEKLFF.

The CDR3 loop is CASSLEAGNHNQPQHF. The CDR3 bases are TGTGCCAGCAGCTTAGAGGCAGGGAATCACAATCAGCCCCAGCATTTT. The chain recombines TRBV7-2 with TRBJ1-5; a possible D gene is TRBD1 (5 bases). Trimming cost V 1 base and J 3 bases, with 13 bases left between them. From germline, CDR1 is SGHTA and CDR2 FQGNSA. The CDR3 consists of 16 residues. Full variable domain (rest looked up from reference TRBV7-2 and TRBJ1-5): GAGVSQSPSNKVTEKGKDVELRCDPISGHTALYWYRQSLGQGLEFLIYFQGNSAPDKSGLPSDRFSAERTGGSVSTLTIQRTQQEDSAVYLCASSLEAGNHNQPQHFGDGTRLSIL.

The V and J genes are TRBV7-2 and TRBJ1-1; D gene uncertain. This CDR3 is built from 14 residues. Between the trimmed V and J ends, which lost 4 bases and 2 bases, there was a span of 11 bases. From germline, CDR1 is SGHTA and CDR2 FQGNSA. The CDR3 here is CASSWARTNTEAFF. The DNA of the CDR3 is TGTGCCAGCAGCTGGGCCAGAACCAACACTGAAGCTTTCTTT.

This chain joins TRBV6-2 or TRBV6-3 and TRBJ1-5; unclear D gene. The CDR3 spans 14 residues. Trimming stripped 5 bases from V and 1 base from J, with 9 bases between. The germline CDR1 and CDR2 sequences are MNHEY and SVGEGT. Written as DNA, the CDR3 is TGTGCCAGCAGTACTAGACTGAGCAATCAGCCCCAGCATTTT. Encoded protein: CASSTRLSNQPQHF.

This chain uses TRBV16 with TRBJ1-6; D possibly corresponds to TRBD1 (5 bases). This CDR3 is built from 17 residues. Trimming took off 0 bases at V and 9 bases at J, with 18 bases between the two ends. From germline, CDR1 is KGHSY and CDR2 FQNENV. This chain's CDR3 is CASSQSGLRSRASPLHF. The CDR3 nucleotides are TGTGCCAGCAGCCAATCTGGGTTGCGTAGCAGGGCTTCACCCCTCCACTTT.

This clone is a singleton in its sample. The chain has TRBV30 and TRBJ1-1; 7 nucleotides agree with TRBD1. The CDR3 has 14 amino acids. Germline lookup yields CDR1 GTSNPN and CDR2 SVGIG (reference sequence). The trim removed 2 bases at V and 2 bases at J, leaving 5 bases unmatched. CDR3 coding DNA: TGTGCCTGGAGTCAACAGGGGATCAACACTGAAGCTTTCTTT. This codes for CAWSQQGINTEAFF. The whole variable domain, remainder taken from reference TRBV30 and TRBJ1-1, is SQTIHQWPATLVQPVGSPLSLECTVEGTSNPNLYWYRQAAGRGLQLLFYSVGIGQISSEVPQNLSASRPQDRQFILSSKKLLLSDSGFYLCAWSQQGINTEAFFGQGTRLTVV.

The rearrangement uses TRBV20-1 and TRBJ2-1; D unresolved. The CDR3 runs 14 residues. V was cut by 3 bases and J by 0 bases, with 9 bases left in between. Germline loops: CDR1 DFQATT, CDR2 SNEGSKA (reference sequence). The chain's CDR3 is CSASSGISYNEQFF. In DNA, the CDR3 is TGCAGTGCTAGTTCAGGTATCTCCTACAATGAGCAGTTCTTC.